This T cell receptor (beta chain) emerged from a study of CD8+CD57+ T cells in acquired aplastic anemia. Whole-study context: Sorting CD4+ and CD8+ cells gave DNA averaging around 3 ug.

This clonotype was counted at least ten times. TCR beta VDJ combinations and CDR3 sequences were profiled from genomic DNA. TCRdb used MiXCR to reprocess the reads, holding one entry per CDR3 protein. The sample yields about 220,000 distinct CDR3 sequences, about 37% seen once. V was pared by 1 base and J by 8 bases, with 17 bases between. Per the germline V gene, CDR1 is LNHNV and CDR2 is YYDKDF (reference sequence). The CDR3 has 15 residues. Sequencing input: sorted CD4+, CD8+, or CD8+CD57+ T cells (not recorded which) from PBMCs. This rearrangement joins TRBV15 to TRBJ1-2; no reliable D call. The clonotype comes from a human donor in good health, serving as a control. The CDR3 protein is CATSRGSTDLRGYTF. CDR3 bases: TGTGCCACCAGCAGAGGTAGTACGGACCTGCGGGGCTACACCTTC.